This T cell receptor (beta chain) stems from a study of T-cell reconstitution after alpha-beta-depleted transplantation in children. Overall study results and limits: The study reportedly traced alpha-beta T cells about two months after transplant to several hundred expanded graft clones. At one year after transplant, newly produced T cells mostly accounted for T-cell counts and diversity. After transplant, high TCRbeta diversity at day 60 in some patients arose from surviving recipient T cells and thymic progenitors.

This clonotype was seen a few times. Its cognate antigen is unknown. Germline CDR1 LGHDT, CDR2 YNNKEL (reference sequence). The CDR3 runs 17 residues. J gave up 3 bases and V 2 bases, and 10 bases lay outside the gene matches. Unique molecular identifiers were incorporated into the prepared TCRbeta library. TCRdb re-derived calls from the PCR reads in MiXCR, one entry per CDR3 protein. The profile shows 450,000 to 550,000 distinct CDR3 sequences, about an eighth of them singletons. The rearrangement links TRBV3-1 to TRBJ2-7, with TRBD2 matching 10 bases. The source material was PBMCs, mostly from graft donor cells, sampled 180 days after TCRalphabeta/CD19-depleted stem cell transplant. The clonotype originates from a female patient between 2 and 15 years old who had a stem cell transplant for aplastic anemia, so the T cells may come from the graft donor. DNA of the CDR3: TGTGCCAGCAGCCAAACGCGAGGTAGCGGGAGGTTCTACGAGCAGTACTTC. Residues: CASSQTRGSGRFYEQYF.